This paragraph covers one T cell receptor (beta chain) sequence. The antigen is not known. The data originate from a study of CD8+ T cells in alopecia areata. Study information: Affected scalp percentage set treated patients' severity scores. Overall study results and limits: Besides other cells, scalp samples also yield sequences of resident alphabeta T cells from normal skin.

The sequencing template was cDNA reverse transcribed from extracted RNA. Libraries were prepared by immunoSEQ multiplex PCR; TCRdb keeps only in-frame clonotypes and omits some of them. This table holds approximately 180,000 clones, roughly 63% found once. V was pared by 7 bases and J by 3 bases, with 15 bases between. In germline, CDR1 is SQVTM, CDR2 ANQGSEA. The CDR3 is 13 amino acids. The treatment: oral pan-JAK inhibitor, 5-10 mg twice daily. Sorting separated CD4+ and CD8+ T cells out of PBMCs. This specimen was CD4+ T cells sorted from blood, taken between weeks 55 and 65, from a patient treated with tofacitinib. The origin of this receptor is a human donor with alopecia areata. V usage is TRBV29-1 and J usage is TRBJ1-2; TRBD1 might be the D (5 bases). The CDR3 loop reads CSALAGTYYGYTF. Written as DNA, the CDR3 is TGCAGCGCCCTGGCCGGGACCTACTATGGCTACACCTTC.